This is a list of T cell receptor beta chains from one sample in a study of vaccination and CD4 T cells after COVID-19. TCRdb used MiXCR to reprocess the PCR reads, holding one entry per CDR3 protein. This sample has around 13,000 distinct CDR3 sequences, with approximately 52% found just once. The antigens of these receptors remain unknown. Sequenced input: CD4+ T cells from blood, cultured in vitro. These receptors were taken from a human donor who had recovered from COVID-19. The CDR3 runs from the conserved cysteine through the conserved F or W. The order of the fields is V gene, J gene, D gene, clone size, CDR3 DNA, CDR3 protein. A D gene is named only where the DNA matches it firmly. Some rows have no size entry. The others give once, few or many, or a class for an expanded clone.

v_gene: TRBV12-3/TRBV12-4; j_gene: TRBJ2-7; d_gene: NA; abundance: NA; CDR3nt: TGTGCCAGTAGCCAAACTAGCCCCACCGAGCAGTACTTC; CDR3aa: CASSQTSPTEQYF
v_gene: TRBV10-3; j_gene: TRBJ2-5; d_gene: TRBD2; abundance: NA; CDR3nt: TGTGCCATCAGTGCCGGGACTAGCGCGGAGACCCAGTACTTC; CDR3aa: CAISAGTSAETQYF
v_gene: TRBV7-9; j_gene: TRBJ1-1; d_gene: NA; abundance: once; CDR3nt: TGTGCCAGCAGGATCAGGACAGTCAATGAAGCTTTCTTT; CDR3aa: CASRIRTVNEAFF
v_gene: TRBV5-1; j_gene: TRBJ2-3; d_gene: NA; abundance: NA; CDR3nt: TGCGCCAGCAGCTTGGCCCCTAGCATCTCCTCCAGCACAGATACGCAGTATTTT; CDR3aa: CASSLAPSISSSTDTQYF
v_gene: TRBV12-3/TRBV12-4; j_gene: TRBJ2-5; d_gene: NA; abundance: NA; CDR3nt: TGTGCCAGCAGTTTCGGTGAAGAGACCCAGTACTTC; CDR3aa: CASSFGEETQYF
v_gene: TRBV12-3/TRBV12-4; j_gene: TRBJ1-5; d_gene: NA; abundance: NA; CDR3nt: TGTGCCAGCAACCAGGGGAATCAGCCCCAGCATTTT; CDR3aa: CASNQGNQPQHF
v_gene: TRBV7-9; j_gene: TRBJ2-3; d_gene: NA; abundance: NA; CDR3nt: TGTGCCAGCAGCCCCGCTTGGCGTACCAAAGACACAGATACGCAGTATTTT; CDR3aa: CASSPAWRTKDTDTQYF
v_gene: TRBV7-9; j_gene: TRBJ2-7; d_gene: NA; abundance: few; CDR3nt: TGTGCCAGCAGCTTAGGGGTCGAGCAGTACTTC; CDR3aa: CASSLGVEQYF
v_gene: TRBV6-1; j_gene: TRBJ1-5; d_gene: TRBD1; abundance: few; CDR3nt: TGTGCCAGCAGTCCGGGAGGACAGGGCGGACGCAATCAGCCCCAGCATTTT; CDR3aa: CASSPGGQGGRNQPQHF
v_gene: TRBV19; j_gene: TRBJ2-7; d_gene: TRBD1; abundance: NA; CDR3nt: TGTGCCAGTAGTCCCCTCGGGGACAGGGGTACCTACGAGCAGTACTTC; CDR3aa: CASSPLGDRGTYEQYF
v_gene: TRBV6-5; j_gene: TRBJ1-5; d_gene: NA; abundance: NA; CDR3nt: TGTGCCAGCAGTTACTCCGACAGGTTTGAGCCCCAGCATTTT; CDR3aa: CASSYSDRFEPQHF